Here is one T cell receptor (beta chain) with its context. The record originates from a study of blood T cell repertoires in COVID-19. Measured with immunoSEQ multiplex PCR; TCRdb has only the in-frame clones, and not every one. The table has 100,000 to 150,000 clones, around 80% seen once. Trimming took off 6 bases at V and 5 bases at J, with 13 bases between the two ends. Germline loops: CDR1 KGHSH, CDR2 LQKENI. CDR3 length equals 13 residues. The rearrangement links TRBV18 to TRBJ2-5; possibly TRBD1 for D (6 bases). Sequences were obtained from peripheral blood. This sequence was found in a woman aged 60-70 years with acute or convalescent COVID-19. CDR3 protein: CASSLRGGETQYF. In DNA form, the CDR3 reads TGTGCCAGCTCCCTCAGGGGCGGGGAGACCCAGTACTTC.